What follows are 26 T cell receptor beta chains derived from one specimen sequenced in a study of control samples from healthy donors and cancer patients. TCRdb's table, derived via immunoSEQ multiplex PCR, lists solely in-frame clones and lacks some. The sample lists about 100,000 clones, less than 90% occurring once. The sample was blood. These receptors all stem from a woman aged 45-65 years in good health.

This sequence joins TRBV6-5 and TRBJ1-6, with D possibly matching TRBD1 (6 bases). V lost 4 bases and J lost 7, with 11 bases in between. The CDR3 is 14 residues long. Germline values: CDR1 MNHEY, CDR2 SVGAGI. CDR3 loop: CASSWFQGNSPLHF. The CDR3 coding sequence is TGTGCCAGCAGTTGGTTCCAGGGGAATTCACCCCTCCACTTT.

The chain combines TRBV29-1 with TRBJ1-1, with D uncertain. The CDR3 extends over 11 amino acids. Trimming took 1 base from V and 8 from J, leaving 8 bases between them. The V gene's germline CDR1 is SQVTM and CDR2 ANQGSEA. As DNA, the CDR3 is TGCAGCGTTGAAGCTTGGTCGGAAGCTTTCTTT. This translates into CSVEAWSEAFF.

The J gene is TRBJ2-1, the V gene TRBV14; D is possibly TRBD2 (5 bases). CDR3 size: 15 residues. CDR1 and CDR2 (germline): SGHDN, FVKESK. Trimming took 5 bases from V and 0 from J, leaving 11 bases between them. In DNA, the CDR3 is TGTGCCAGCAGCTTAGCGATCGGCTCCTACAATGAGCAGTTCTTC. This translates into CASSLAIGSYNEQFF.

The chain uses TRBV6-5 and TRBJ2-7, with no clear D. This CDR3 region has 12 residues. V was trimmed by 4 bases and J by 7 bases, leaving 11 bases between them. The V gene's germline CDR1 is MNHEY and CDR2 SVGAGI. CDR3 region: CASSSTGREQYV. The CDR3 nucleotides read TGTGCCAGCAGTTCTACTGGACGGGAGCAGTACGTC.

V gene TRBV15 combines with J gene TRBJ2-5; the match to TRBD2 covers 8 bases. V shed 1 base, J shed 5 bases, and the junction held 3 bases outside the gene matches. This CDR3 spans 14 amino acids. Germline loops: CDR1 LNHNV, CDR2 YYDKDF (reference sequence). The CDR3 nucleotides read TGTGCCACCAGCAGAGTACTAGCGGACGAGACCCAGTACTTC. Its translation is CATSRVLADETQYF.

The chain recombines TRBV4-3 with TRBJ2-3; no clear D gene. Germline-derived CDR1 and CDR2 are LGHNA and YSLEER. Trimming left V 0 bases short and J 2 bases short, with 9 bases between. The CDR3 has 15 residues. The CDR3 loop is CASSQDRPSTDTQYF. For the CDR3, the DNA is TGCGCCAGCAGCCAAGACAGACCCTCCACAGATACGCAGTATTTT.

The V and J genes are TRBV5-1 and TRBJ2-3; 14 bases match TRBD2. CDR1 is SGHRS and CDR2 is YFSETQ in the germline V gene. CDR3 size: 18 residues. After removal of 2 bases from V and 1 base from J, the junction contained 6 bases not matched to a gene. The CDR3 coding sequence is TGCGCCAGCAGCTTCCGTGGGACTAGCGGGGGAGGCACAGATACGCAGTATTTT. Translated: CASSFRGTSGGGTDTQYF.

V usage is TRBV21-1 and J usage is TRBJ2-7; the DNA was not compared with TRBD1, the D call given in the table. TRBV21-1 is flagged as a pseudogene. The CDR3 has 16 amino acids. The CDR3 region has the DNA TGTGCCAGCAGCAAAGTAGGGAGACAGGGGGACTACGAGCAGTACGTC. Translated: CASSKVGRQGDYEQYV.

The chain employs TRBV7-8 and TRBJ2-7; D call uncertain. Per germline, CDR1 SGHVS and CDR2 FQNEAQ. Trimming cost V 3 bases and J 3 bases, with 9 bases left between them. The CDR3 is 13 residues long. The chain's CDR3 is CASSFQAGYEQYF. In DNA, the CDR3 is TGTGCCAGCAGCTTCCAGGCCGGCTACGAGCAGTACTTC. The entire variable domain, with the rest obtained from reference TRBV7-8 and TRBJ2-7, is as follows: GAGVSQSPRYKVAKRGQDVALRCDPISGHVSLFWYQQALGQGPEFLTYFQNEAQLDKSGLPSDRFFAERPEGSVSTLKIQRTQQEDSAVYLCASSFQAGYEQYFGPGTRLTVT.

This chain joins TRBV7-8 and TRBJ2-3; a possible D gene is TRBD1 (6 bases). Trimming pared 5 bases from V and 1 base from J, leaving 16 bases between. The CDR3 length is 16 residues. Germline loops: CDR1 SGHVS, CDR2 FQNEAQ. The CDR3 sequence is CASSPTGRLGTDTQYF. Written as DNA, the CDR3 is TGTGCCAGCAGCCCTACAGGGCGCTTGGGCACAGATACGCAGTATTTT.

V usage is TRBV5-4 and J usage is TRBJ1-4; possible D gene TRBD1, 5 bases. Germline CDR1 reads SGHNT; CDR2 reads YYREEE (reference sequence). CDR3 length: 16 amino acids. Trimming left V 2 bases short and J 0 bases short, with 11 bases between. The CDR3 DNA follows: TGTGCCAGCAGCTTTGGGGCACATGCAACTAATGAAAAACTGTTTTTT. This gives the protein CASSFGAHATNEKLFF.

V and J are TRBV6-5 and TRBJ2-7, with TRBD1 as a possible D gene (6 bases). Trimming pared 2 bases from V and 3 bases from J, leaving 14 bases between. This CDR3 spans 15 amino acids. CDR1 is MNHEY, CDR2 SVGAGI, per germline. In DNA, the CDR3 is TGTGCCAGCAGTTACCGATCGACAGGCCACTACGAGCAGTACGTC. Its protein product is CASSYRSTGHYEQYV.

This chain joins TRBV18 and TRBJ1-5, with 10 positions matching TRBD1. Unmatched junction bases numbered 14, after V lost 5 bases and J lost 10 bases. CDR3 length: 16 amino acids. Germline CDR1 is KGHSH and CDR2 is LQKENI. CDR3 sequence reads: CASSIGQGGLAGPQHF. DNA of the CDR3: TGTGCCAGCTCAATCGGACAGGGGGGTTTGGCGGGACCCCAGCATTTT. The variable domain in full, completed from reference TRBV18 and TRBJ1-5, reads NAGVMQNPRHLVRRRGQEARLRCSPMKGHSHVYWYRQLPEEGLKFMVYLQKENIIDESGMPKERFSAEFPKEGPSILRIQQVVRGDSAAYFCASSIGQGGLAGPQHFGDGTRLSIL.

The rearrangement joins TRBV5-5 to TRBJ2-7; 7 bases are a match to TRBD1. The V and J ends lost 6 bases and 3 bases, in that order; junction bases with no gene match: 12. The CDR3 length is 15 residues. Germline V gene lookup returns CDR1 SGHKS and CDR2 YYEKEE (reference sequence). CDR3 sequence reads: CASTEGQLFVYEQYV. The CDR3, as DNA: TGTGCCAGCACCGAGGGACAGCTTTTCGTCTACGAGCAGTACGTC.

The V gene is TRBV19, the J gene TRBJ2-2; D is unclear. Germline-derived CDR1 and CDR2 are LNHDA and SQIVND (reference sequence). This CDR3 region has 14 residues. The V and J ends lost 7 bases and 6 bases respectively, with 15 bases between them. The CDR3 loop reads CASTTDGSPGELFF. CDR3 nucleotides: TGTGCCAGTACCACGGACGGGTCTCCCGGGGAGCTGTTTTTT.

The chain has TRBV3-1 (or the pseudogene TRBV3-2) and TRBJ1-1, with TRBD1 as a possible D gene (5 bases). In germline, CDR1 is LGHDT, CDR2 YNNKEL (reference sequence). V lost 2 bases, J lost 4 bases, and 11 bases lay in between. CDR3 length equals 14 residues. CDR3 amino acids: CASSQFQGLTEAFF. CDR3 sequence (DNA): TGTGCCAGCAGCCAATTCCAGGGACTCACTGAAGCTTTCTTT.

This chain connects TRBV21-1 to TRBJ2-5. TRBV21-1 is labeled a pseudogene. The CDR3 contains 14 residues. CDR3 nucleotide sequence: TGTGCCAGCAGTTGGACCGGGGCCCAAGAGACCCAGTACTTC. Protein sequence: CASSWTGAQETQYF.

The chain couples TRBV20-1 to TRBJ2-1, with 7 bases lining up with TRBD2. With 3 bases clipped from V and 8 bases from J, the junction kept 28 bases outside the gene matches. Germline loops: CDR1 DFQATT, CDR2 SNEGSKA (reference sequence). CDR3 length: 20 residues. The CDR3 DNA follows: TGCAGTGCTAGTATTCCCCATATGGTAGCGGGTTCGGCCTGGTTCGATGAGCAGTTCTTC. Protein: CSASIPHMVAGSAWFDEQFF.

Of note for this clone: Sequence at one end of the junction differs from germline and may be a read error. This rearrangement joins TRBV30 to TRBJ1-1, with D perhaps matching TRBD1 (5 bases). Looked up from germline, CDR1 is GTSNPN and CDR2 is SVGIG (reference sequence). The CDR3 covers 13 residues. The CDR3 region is CAGRGGGYTEAFF. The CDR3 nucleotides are TGTGCCGGGAGGGGCGGGGGGTACACTGAAGCTTTCTTT.

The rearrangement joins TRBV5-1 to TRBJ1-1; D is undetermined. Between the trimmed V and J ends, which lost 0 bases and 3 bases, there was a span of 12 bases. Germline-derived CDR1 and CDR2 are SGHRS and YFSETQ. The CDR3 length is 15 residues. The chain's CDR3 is CASSLEGWGDTEAFF. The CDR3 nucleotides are TGCGCCAGCAGCTTGGAAGGTTGGGGAGACACTGAAGCTTTCTTT.

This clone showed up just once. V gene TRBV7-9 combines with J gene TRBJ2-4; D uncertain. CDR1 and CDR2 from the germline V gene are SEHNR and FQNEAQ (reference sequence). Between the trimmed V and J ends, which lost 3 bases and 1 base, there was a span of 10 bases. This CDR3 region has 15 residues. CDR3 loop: CASSLYSRAKNIQYF. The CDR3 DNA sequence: TGTGCCAGCAGCTTGTATTCGCGGGCCAAAAACATTCAGTACTTC.

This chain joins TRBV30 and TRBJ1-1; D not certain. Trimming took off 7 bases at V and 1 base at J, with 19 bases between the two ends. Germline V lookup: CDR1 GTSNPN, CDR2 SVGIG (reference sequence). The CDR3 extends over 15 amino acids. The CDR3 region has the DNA TGTGCCTCCAAGCCTCGACACTTCAGGAACACTGAAGCTTTCTTT. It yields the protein CASKPRHFRNTEAFF.

For the CDR3, the DNA is TGTGCCAGCAGTGGGACACGACTAGCGGGAAGGAATGAGCAGTTCTTC. Its translation: CASSGTRLAGRNEQFF. This sequence joins TRBV6-1 and TRBJ2-1; 11 bases map to TRBD2. This CDR3 comprises 16 residues. Germline V gives CDR1 MNHNS, CDR2 SASEGT. Trimming removed 4 bases from V and 7 bases from J; junction bases left unmatched: 9.

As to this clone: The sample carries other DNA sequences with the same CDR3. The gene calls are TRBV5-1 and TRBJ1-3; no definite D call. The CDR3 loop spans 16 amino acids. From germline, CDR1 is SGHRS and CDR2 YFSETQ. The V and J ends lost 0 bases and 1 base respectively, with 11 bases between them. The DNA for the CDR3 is TGCGCCAGCAGCTTGGACAGTCTCATTTCTGGAAACACCATATATTTT. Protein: CASSLDSLISGNTIYF.

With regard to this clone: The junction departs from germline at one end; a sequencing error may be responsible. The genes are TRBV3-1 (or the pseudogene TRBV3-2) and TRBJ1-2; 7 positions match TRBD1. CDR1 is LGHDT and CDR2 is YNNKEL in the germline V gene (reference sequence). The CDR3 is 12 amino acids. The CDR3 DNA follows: TGTGCCAGCAGCCAAGAATCGACAGGGCACTGCTTC. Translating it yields CASSQESTGHCF.

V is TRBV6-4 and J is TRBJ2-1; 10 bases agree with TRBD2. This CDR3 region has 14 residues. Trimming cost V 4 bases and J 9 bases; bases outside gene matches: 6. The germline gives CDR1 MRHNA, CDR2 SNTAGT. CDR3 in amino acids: CASSAQREGSEQFF. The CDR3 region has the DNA TGTGCCAGCAGTGCCCAGCGGGAGGGTTCTGAGCAGTTCTTC.